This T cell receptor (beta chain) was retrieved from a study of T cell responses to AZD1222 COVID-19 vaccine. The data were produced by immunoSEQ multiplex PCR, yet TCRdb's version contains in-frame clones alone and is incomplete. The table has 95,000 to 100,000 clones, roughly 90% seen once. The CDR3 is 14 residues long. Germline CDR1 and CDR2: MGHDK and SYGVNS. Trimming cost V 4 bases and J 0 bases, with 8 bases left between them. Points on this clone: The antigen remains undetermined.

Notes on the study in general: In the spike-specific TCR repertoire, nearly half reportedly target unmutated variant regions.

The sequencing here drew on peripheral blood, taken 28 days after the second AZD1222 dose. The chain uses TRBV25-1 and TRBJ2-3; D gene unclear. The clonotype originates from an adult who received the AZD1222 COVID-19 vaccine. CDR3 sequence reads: CASSAPDSTDTQYF. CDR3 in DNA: TGTGCCAGCAGTGCTCCCGACAGCACAGATACGCAGTATTTT. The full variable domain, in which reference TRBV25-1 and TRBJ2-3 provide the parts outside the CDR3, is EADIYQTPRYLVIGTGKKITLECSQTMGHDKMYWYQQDPGMELHLIHYSYGVNSTEKGDLSSESTVSRIRTEHFPLTLESARPSHTSQYLCASSAPDSTDTQYFGPGTRLTVL.